These 25 T cell receptor beta chains were all obtained from the same sample, sequenced in a study of cytomegalovirus exposure and HLA in healthy donors. PCR primers comprised 60 Vbeta and 13 Jbeta primers. The protocol was immunoSEQ multiplex PCR, while the TCRdb copy is restricted to in-frame clones and leaves out a portion. The sample includes 140,000 to 150,000 clones, about 81% of them seen just once. The sequenced sample was PBMCs. These receptors came from a man younger than 40 in good health and CMV-seronegative.

This sequence joins TRBV27 and TRBJ1-4; TRBD1 agrees at 11 bases. V was pared by 9 bases and J by 3 bases, with 6 bases of the junction left unmatched. This CDR3 spans 15 amino acids. Germline lookup yields CDR1 MNHEY and CDR2 SMNVEV (reference sequence). In DNA form, the CDR3 reads TGTGCCAGTCGGACAGGGGGCGCAGCTAATGAAAAACTGTTTTTT. Its protein product is CASRTGGAANEKLFF.

This clone showed up just a few times. The chain joins TRBV11-2 to TRBJ2-1; a weak D match, TRBD1 (5 bases). In germline, CDR1 is SGHAT, CDR2 FQNNGV. This CDR3 has 14 amino acids. V was cut by 4 bases and J by 7 bases, with 14 bases left in between. The CDR3 DNA follows: TGTGCCAGCAGCTCATCAGGGAATCGGAATGAGCAGTTCTTC. Its protein is CASSSSGNRNEQFF.

The rearrangement uses TRBV7-9 and TRBJ2-3; 13 bases map to TRBD2. CDR1 SEHNR and CDR2 FQNEAQ come from the germline V gene (reference sequence). The CDR3 totals 17 residues. The V gene end was trimmed by 5 bases and the J gene end by 0 bases; junction bases not matched to a gene: 5. The CDR3 DNA sequence: TGTGCCAGCAGCGGACTAGCGGGGGCCCCTAGCACAGATACGCAGTATTTT. Encoded protein: CASSGLAGAPSTDTQYF.

This clone was counted between two and nine times. The V and J genes are TRBV5-4 and TRBJ2-5; the D gene is possibly TRBD2 (7 bases). Trimming left V 4 bases short and J 5 bases short, with 21 bases between. Germline CDR1 and CDR2: SGHNT and YYREEE (reference sequence). This CDR3 is 16 amino acids long. CDR3 DNA sequence: TGTGCCAGCAGCCTGGGGGCAGCGGGGATCGTGGAGACCCAGTACTTC. The encoded protein is CASSLGAAGIVETQYF.

The genes are TRBV19 and TRBJ1-5; D remains unclear. V shed 3 bases and J shed 2 bases, with 17 bases lying between them. The CDR3 extends over 17 amino acids. Germline V gene sequence: CDR1 LNHDA, CDR2 SQIVND (reference sequence). CDR3 nucleotides: TGTGCCAGTAGTATTCGGGTCCCGGGGTATGGCAATCAGCCCCAGCATTTT. It codes for CASSIRVPGYGNQPQHF.

The chain couples TRBV30 to TRBJ2-3, with D tentatively TRBD2 (5 bases). This CDR3 has 13 amino acids. Germline CDR1 GTSNPN, CDR2 SVGIG (reference sequence). V gave up 8 bases and J gave up 5 bases, with 17 bases separating them. CDR3 loop: CARKGDGRDTQYF. Written as DNA, the CDR3 is TGTGCCCGGAAGGGAGACGGTCGAGATACGCAGTATTTT.

The rearrangement uses TRBV6-1 and TRBJ1-4; 10 positions match TRBD1. CDR3 length: 19 amino acids. The V gene end was trimmed by 0 bases and the J gene end by 6 bases; junction bases not matched to a gene: 13. CDR1 and CDR2 (germline): MNHNS, SASEGT. The CDR3 region is CASSEAYWTGGKLDEKLFF. Written as DNA, the CDR3 is TGTGCCAGCAGTGAAGCGTATTGGACAGGGGGAAAGTTGGATGAAAAACTGTTTTTT.

The gene calls are TRBV15 and TRBJ2-1, with TRBD2 matching 9 bases. Losses at the gene ends were 5 bases for V and 5 bases for J; bases not matched to a gene: 13. The CDR3 totals 17 residues. Germline V gene sequence: CDR1 LNHNV, CDR2 YYDKDF (reference sequence). This chain's CDR3 is CATSGGLSGRNHNEQFF. CDR3 DNA: TGTGCCACCAGCGGGGGCCTTAGCGGGAGAAACCACAATGAGCAGTTCTTC. Full variable domain (remainder filled in from reference TRBV15 and TRBJ2-1): DAMVIQNPRYQVTQFGKPVTLSCSQTLNHNVMYWYQQKSSQAPKLLFHYYDKDFNNEADTPDNFQSRRPNTSFCFLDIRSPGLGDTAMYLCATSGGLSGRNHNEQFFGPGTRLTVL.

The V and J genes are TRBV10-3 and TRBJ2-6, with 10 bases fitting TRBD1. This CDR3 spans 20 amino acids. Germline assignment: CDR1 ENHRY and CDR2 SYGVKD. V trimming: 0 bases; J trimming: 1 base; junction bases outside the gene matches: 9. The CDR3, as DNA: TGTGCCATCAGTGAGTCCCGGGACAGGGGCGGATCTTCTGGGGCCAACGTCCTGACTTTC. Its translation: CAISESRDRGGSSGANVLTF.

This clone was detected once. CDR3 loop: CASSSQGFNSPLHF. The DNA for the CDR3 is TGTGCCAGCAGTTCACAGGGCTTTAATTCACCCCTCCACTTT. V and J are TRBV6-5 and TRBJ1-6; D might be TRBD1 (6 bases). Deletions cut 4 bases from V and 6 bases from J, with 10 bases between. CDR3 size: 14 residues. Germline CDR1 MNHEY, CDR2 SVGAGI.

This chain joins TRBV5-1 and TRBJ1-2; TRBD1 might be the D (5 bases). The V gene lost 3 bases and the J gene lost 4 bases, with 16 bases spanning the gap. Germline CDR1 reads SGHRS; CDR2 reads YFSETQ. This CDR3 spans 15 amino acids. The CDR3 nucleotides read TGCGCCAGCAGCTCGTACACGACAGACCCCTATGGCTACACCTTC. Residues: CASSSYTTDPYGYTF.

This chain links TRBV4-2 with TRBJ1-2, with no clear D. With 1 base removed from V and 4 bases from J, the gap between germline ends came to 10 bases. Germline V gene sequence: CDR1 LGHNA, CDR2 YNFKEQ. The CDR3 is made up of 14 amino acids. The CDR3 loop is CASSQAKGGYGYTF. CDR3 sequence (DNA): TGTGCCAGCAGCCAAGCCAAGGGAGGCTATGGCTACACCTTC.

CDR3 amino acids: CASSYSWGGSNEQFF. The CDR3 region has the DNA TGTGCCAGCAGTTACTCCTGGGGGGGGAGCAATGAGCAGTTCTTC. V gene TRBV6-5 combines with J gene TRBJ2-1; 7 nucleotides agree with TRBD2. The V and J ends lost 0 bases and 6 bases, in that order; junction bases with no gene match: 5. CDR1 is MNHEY and CDR2 is SVGAGI in the germline V gene. The CDR3 spans 15 residues.

This clone was detected only a few times. V and J are TRBV19 and TRBJ1-5, with 7 nucleotides matching TRBD1. The germline gives CDR1 LNHDA, CDR2 SQIVND (reference sequence). CDR3 length: 14 amino acids. J was trimmed by 2 bases and V by 7 bases; bases with no gene match: 5. Written as DNA, the CDR3 is TGTGCCAGTACCCTTACAGGGGGCAATCAGCCCCAGCATTTT. It is translated as CASTLTGGNQPQHF.

This clone was observed a handful of times. V and J are TRBV18 and TRBJ2-7; D unclear. The V gene's germline CDR1 is KGHSH and CDR2 LQKENI. There are 14 residues in the CDR3. Trimming cost V 3 bases and J 3 bases, with 12 bases left between them. As DNA, the CDR3 is TGTGCCAGCTCACCCTCTGGCATGCTCTACGAGCAGTACTTC. Amino acids: CASSPSGMLYEQYF.

The chain recombines TRBV28 with TRBJ1-1; D gene uncertain. The V gene lost 11 bases and the J gene lost 2 bases, with 9 bases spanning the gap. The V gene's germline CDR1 is MDHEN and CDR2 SYDVKM. The CDR3 consists of 11 residues. In nucleotides, the CDR3 is TGTGCCGCCCGGGGAAACACTGAAGCTTTCTTT. Its translation is CAARGNTEAFF.

The V call is TRBV18, the J call TRBJ1-6; D unresolved. This CDR3 contains 15 residues. Germline assignment: CDR1 KGHSH and CDR2 LQKENI. V lost 5 bases and J 13 bases, leaving 21 bases between the germline ends. CDR3 bases: TGTGCCAGCTCAGCGCTTTCAGCGGAGTGGATCCCCCTCCACTTT. Translating gives CASSALSAEWIPLHF.

The chain has TRBV30 and TRBJ2-4, with TRBD2 matching 8 bases. This CDR3 has 16 amino acids. V was clipped by 0 bases and J by 8 bases; unmatched bases: 12. CDR1 is GTSNPN and CDR2 is SVGIG in the germline V gene (reference sequence). The CDR3 spells CAWSVLVGRAVDIQYF. CDR3 coding DNA: TGTGCCTGGAGTGTTCTGGTCGGGAGGGCGGTGGACATTCAGTACTTC.

The chain recombines TRBV28 with TRBJ1-2; D is ambiguous. V shed 2 bases and J shed 7 bases, with 17 bases lying between them. The V gene's germline CDR1 is MDHEN and CDR2 SYDVKM. The CDR3 has 15 residues. DNA for the CDR3: TGTGCCAGCAGTTTAATCCACATCCTCGAGGGTGGCTACACCTTC. Residues: CASSLIHILEGGYTF.

This clone was seen a single time. The J gene is TRBJ1-1, the V gene TRBV7-3; D is possibly TRBD1 (6 bases). Germline V gene lookup returns CDR1 SGHTA and CDR2 FQGTGA. The CDR3 consists of 13 residues. V lost 6 bases to trimming and J lost 0 bases, with 8 bases between them. The chain's CDR3 is CASRRTVNTEAFF. For the CDR3, the DNA is TGTGCCAGCAGGAGGACAGTGAACACTGAAGCTTTCTTT.

This clone was seen more than once but under ten times. This chain connects TRBV7-6 to TRBJ1-1; 7 nucleotides line up with TRBD1. CDR1 and CDR2 from the germline V gene are SGHVS and FNYEAQ. V trimming: 1 base; J trimming: 1 base; junction bases outside the gene matches: 12. This CDR3 comprises 18 residues. The CDR3: CASSLVPSGTAKNTEAFF. The DNA for the CDR3 is TGTGCCAGCAGCTTAGTACCCAGTGGGACAGCAAAGAACACTGAAGCTTTCTTT. The variable domain in full, completed from reference TRBV7-6 and TRBJ1-1, reads GAGVSQSPRYKVTKRGQDVALRCDPISGHVSLYWYRQALGQGPEFLTYFNYEAQQDKSGLPNDRFSAERPEGSISTLTIQRTEQRDSAMYRCASSLVPSGTAKNTEAFFGQGTRLTVV.

The rearrangement links TRBV5-4 to TRBJ2-7, with 8 bases that match TRBD1. The length of the CDR3 is 13 residues. Losses at the gene ends were 2 bases for V and 7 bases for J; bases not matched to a gene: 5. CDR1 is SGHNT, CDR2 YYREEE, per germline (reference sequence). The CDR3 sequence is CASSLTGGQEQYF. CDR3 DNA: TGTGCCAGCAGCTTAACAGGGGGGCAAGAGCAGTACTTC.

The chain employs TRBV21-1 and TRBJ1-5; the table names TRBD1, a call not compared with the DNA. TRBV21-1 is recorded as a pseudogene. The CDR3 sequence is 15 residues long. In DNA, the CDR3 is TGTGCCAGCAGCAACTCGACAGGGACGGGTCAGCCCCAGCATTTT. Residues: CASSNSTGTGQPQHF.

This CDR3 is CASSPGLAGGPGTGELFF. The CDR3 DNA reads as TGTGCCAGCAGCCCGGGACTAGCGGGAGGGCCGGGCACCGGGGAGCTGTTTTTT. The chain combines TRBV4-2 with TRBJ2-2, with 16 bases fitting TRBD2. Germline assignment: CDR1 LGHNA and CDR2 YNFKEQ. This CDR3 region has 18 residues. Trimming cost V 4 bases and J 4 bases; bases outside gene matches: 6.

The rearrangement links TRBV5-1 to TRBJ2-3, with a tentative D call TRBD2 (6 bases). Trimming took 4 bases from V and 6 from J, leaving 6 bases between them. The CDR3 covers 11 residues. CDR1 and CDR2 (germline): SGHRS, YFSETQ. CDR3 bases: TGCGCCAGCAGCCGGGAGGATACGCAGTATTTT. Amino acid sequence: CASSREDTQYF.